The text below deals with one TCR beta chain. Assay: immunoSEQ multiplex PCR; the TCRdb copy retains only in-frame clones and omits some. Of some 71,000 clones in the sample, roughly 96% are singletons; the top ten hold roughly 0.2%. The data stem from a study of technical replicates of blood from four donors. The sample consisted of T cells isolated from PBMCs. The receptor was derived from a human donor in good health.

The CDR3 loop reads CASSQGAYTEAFF. CDR3 in DNA: TGTGCCAGCAGCCAGGGGGCGTATACTGAAGCTTTCTTT. This sequence joins TRBV9 and TRBJ1-1; 8 nucleotides align to TRBD1. Germline V gene sequence: CDR1 SGDLS, CDR2 YYNGEE. Unmatched junction bases numbered 4, after V lost 4 bases and J lost 5 bases. The CDR3 totals 13 residues.